The clone carrying this T cell receptor (beta chain) showed up just once. Its antigen remains unidentified. This record belongs to a study of Tregs in tolerant kidney transplant recipients. The wider study: Sorting of CD4+CD25+CD127- cells followed approximately 3-day belatacept mixed lymphocyte reactions, sometimes with roughly five-day graft donor restimulation. The study's findings and limits: Few patients were studied, so findings need validation in larger groups.

This CDR3 contains 13 residues. From germline, CDR1 is SGHRS and CDR2 YFSETQ. V was clipped by 0 bases and J by 5 bases, with 6 bases between them. Profiled with immunoSEQ multiplex PCR; TCRdb holds only in-frame clones, not every one. In the table there are about 44,000 clones, just under 97% of which are singletons. The sample was Tregs from blood cultured with allogeneic cells. The chain links TRBV5-1 to TRBJ2-1; D uncertain. This TCR derives from a human donor in good health. The chain's CDR3 is CASSLEPNNEQFF. The CDR3 nucleotides read TGCGCCAGCAGCTTGGAACCAAACAATGAGCAGTTCTTC.